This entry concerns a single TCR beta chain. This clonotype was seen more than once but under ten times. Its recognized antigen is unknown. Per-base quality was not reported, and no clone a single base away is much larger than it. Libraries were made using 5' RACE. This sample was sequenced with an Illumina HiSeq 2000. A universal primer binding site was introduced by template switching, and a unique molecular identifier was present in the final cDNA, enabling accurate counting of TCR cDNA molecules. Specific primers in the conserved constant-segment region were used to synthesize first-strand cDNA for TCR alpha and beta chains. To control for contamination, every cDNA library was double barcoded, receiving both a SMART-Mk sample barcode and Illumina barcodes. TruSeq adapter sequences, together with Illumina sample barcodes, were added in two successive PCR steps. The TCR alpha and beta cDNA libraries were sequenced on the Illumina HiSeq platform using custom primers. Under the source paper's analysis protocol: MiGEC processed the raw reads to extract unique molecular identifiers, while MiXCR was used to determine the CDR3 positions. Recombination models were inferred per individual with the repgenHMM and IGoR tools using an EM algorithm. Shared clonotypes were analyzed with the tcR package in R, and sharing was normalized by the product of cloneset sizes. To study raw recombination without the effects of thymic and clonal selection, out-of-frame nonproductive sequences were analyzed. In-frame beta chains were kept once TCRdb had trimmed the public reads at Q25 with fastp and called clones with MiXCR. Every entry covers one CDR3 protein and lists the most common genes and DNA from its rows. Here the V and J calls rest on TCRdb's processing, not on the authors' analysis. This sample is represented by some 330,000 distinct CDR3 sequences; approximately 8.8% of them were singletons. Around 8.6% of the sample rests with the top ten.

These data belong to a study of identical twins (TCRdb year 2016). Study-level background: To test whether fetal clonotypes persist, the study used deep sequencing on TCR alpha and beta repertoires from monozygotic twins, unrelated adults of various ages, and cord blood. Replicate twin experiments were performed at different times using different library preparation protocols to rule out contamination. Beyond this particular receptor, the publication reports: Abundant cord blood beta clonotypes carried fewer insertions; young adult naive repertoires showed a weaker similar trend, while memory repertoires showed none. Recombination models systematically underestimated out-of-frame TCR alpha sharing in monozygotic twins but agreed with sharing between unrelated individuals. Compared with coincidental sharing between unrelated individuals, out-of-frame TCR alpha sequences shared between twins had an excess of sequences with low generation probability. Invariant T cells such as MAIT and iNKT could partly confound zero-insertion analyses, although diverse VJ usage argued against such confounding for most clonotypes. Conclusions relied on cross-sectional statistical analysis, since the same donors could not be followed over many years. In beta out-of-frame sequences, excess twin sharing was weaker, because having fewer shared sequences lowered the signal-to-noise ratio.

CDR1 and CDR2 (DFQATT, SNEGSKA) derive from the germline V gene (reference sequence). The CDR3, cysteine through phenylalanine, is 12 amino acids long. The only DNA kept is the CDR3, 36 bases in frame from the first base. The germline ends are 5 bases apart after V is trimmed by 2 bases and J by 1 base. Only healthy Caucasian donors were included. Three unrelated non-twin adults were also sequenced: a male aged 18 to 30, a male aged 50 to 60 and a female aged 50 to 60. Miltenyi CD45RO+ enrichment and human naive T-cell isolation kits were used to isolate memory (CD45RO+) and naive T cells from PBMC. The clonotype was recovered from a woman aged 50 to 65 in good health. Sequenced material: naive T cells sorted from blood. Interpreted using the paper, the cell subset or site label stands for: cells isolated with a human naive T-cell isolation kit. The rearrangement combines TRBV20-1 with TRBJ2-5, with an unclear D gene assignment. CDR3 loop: CSARLRQETQYF. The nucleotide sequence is TGCAGTGCTAGACTACGCCAAGAGACCCAGTACTTC.